This TCR beta chain was retrieved from a study of blood T cell repertoires in COVID-19. Repertoires were generated with immunoSEQ multiplex PCR, while TCRdb's copy carries only in-frame clones and drops some. This sample yields 200,000 or so clones, of which approximately 87% are seen a single time; 2% to 2.5% belongs to the top ten. CDR3 size: 14 residues. The V and J ends lost 1 base and 0 bases respectively, with 7 bases between them. Germline CDR1 and CDR2: LGHDT and YNNKEL (reference sequence). A word on this clone: Other DNA sequences in the sample encode the same CDR3.

The V and J genes are TRBV3-1 (or the pseudogene TRBV3-2) and TRBJ2-7; weak D call: TRBD2 (5 bases). Sequencing input: peripheral blood. This TCR came from a woman between 45 and 65 years old with acute or convalescent COVID-19. CDR3 in DNA: TGTGCCAGCAGCCAAGGAGGAGGCTCCTACGAGCAGTACTTC. This translates into CASSQGGGSYEQYF.